The 23 T cell receptor beta chains in this list originate from one sample, sequenced in a study of spatial heterogeneity in lung cancer. General study findings and limits: In tumors, expanded intratumoral alpha and beta TCR counts tracked mutation counts.

TCRdb redid the calling of the 5' RACE reads with MiXCR, one entry per CDR3 protein. Of about 3,000 distinct CDR3 sequences listed, about 6.2% are singletons. The time point: sample taken at primary tumor resection. Antigens of these TCRs are unknown. The sequencing here drew on lung tumor tissue, taken at surgery. The receptors originated from a male donor with early-stage non-small cell lung cancer.

This clonotype came up many times. The V gene is TRBV5-6, the J gene TRBJ2-1, with TRBD1 matching 9 bases. Germline CDR1 SGHDT, CDR2 YYEEEE. This CDR3 is built from 14 residues. Losses at the gene ends were 3 bases for V and 6 bases for J; bases not matched to a gene: 4. The CDR3 coding sequence is TGTGCCAGCAGCTCACAGGGGGCCCGCAATGAGCAGTTCTTC. Residues: CASSSQGARNEQFF. The full variable domain, its missing parts supplied by reference TRBV5-6 and TRBJ2-1, is DAGVTQSPTHLIKTRGQQVTLRCSPKSGHDTVSWYQQALGQGPQFIFQYYEEEERQRGNFPDRFSGHQFPNYSSELNVNALLLGDSALYLCASSSQGARNEQFFGPGTRLTVL.

This clonotype is hyperexpanded in the sample. The V and J genes are TRBV5-1 and TRBJ2-1; 8 bases are a match to TRBD2. V gave up 4 bases and J gave up 6 bases; unmatched junction bases: 6. The CDR3 is made up of 14 amino acids. Germline assignment: CDR1 SGHRS and CDR2 YFSETQ. CDR3 nucleotide sequence: TGCGCCAGCAGCGAGGGACTAGGCGGCAATGAGCAGTTCTTC. This translates into CASSEGLGGNEQFF.

The chain is built from TRBV30 and TRBJ1-2, with no clear D. The CDR3 spans 14 residues. CDR1 and CDR2 (germline): GTSNPN, SVGIG (reference sequence). V dropped 5 bases and J dropped 5 bases, with 18 bases sitting between them. The CDR3 region is CAWATTARRYGYTF. In DNA form, the CDR3 reads TGTGCCTGGGCCACTACGGCTAGACGATATGGCTACACCTTC. Full variable domain (missing parts from reference TRBV30 and TRBJ1-2): SQTIHQWPATLVQPVGSPLSLECTVEGTSNPNLYWYRQAAGRGLQLLFYSVGIGQISSEVPQNLSASRPQDRQFILSSKKLLLSDSGFYLCAWATTARRYGYTFGSGTRLTVV.

This clonotype was picked up many times. The chain combines TRBV7-8 with TRBJ2-1; 9 bases are a match to TRBD1. Losses at the gene ends were 5 bases for V and 7 bases for J; bases not matched to a gene: 6. Germline CDR1 and CDR2: SGHVS and FQNEAQ. This CDR3 comprises 14 residues. The CDR3 region has the DNA TGTGCCAGCAGCCCCGGGACAGGGAGTAATGAGCAGTTCTTC. Translation gives CASSPGTGSNEQFF.

This clonotype appeared many times. The gene calls are TRBV7-8 and TRBJ2-1, with a weak D call TRBD2 (5 bases). Trimming took off 0 bases at V and 2 bases at J, with 11 bases between the two ends. The CDR3 has 16 residues. CDR1 and CDR2 from the germline V gene are SGHVS and FQNEAQ. The CDR3 bases are TGTGCCAGCAGCTTAGCCGGCGGGCTAACCTACAATGAGCAGTTCTTC. Protein sequence: CASSLAGGLTYNEQFF.

This clonotype is large. The chain has TRBV3-1 and TRBJ1-3; D is uncertain. The CDR3 spans 14 residues. The germline CDR1 and CDR2 sequences are LGHDT and YNNKEL (reference sequence). V lost 6 bases, J lost 0 bases, and 9 bases lay in between. CDR3 in amino acids: CASRGRNSGNTIYF. CDR3 in DNA: TGTGCCAGCAGAGGGAGGAACTCTGGAAACACCATATATTTT.

The chain joins TRBV28 to TRBJ1-1; D possibly corresponds to TRBD1 (6 bases). Germline V gives CDR1 MDHEN, CDR2 SYDVKM. The V end was cut by 8 bases, the J end by 3 bases, with 19 bases between. This CDR3 region has 15 residues. Here the CDR3 DNA reads TGTGCCAGCGGAGACAGGTTCGGTGGTTACACTGAAGCTTTCTTT. The encoded protein is CASGDRFGGYTEAFF.

This clonotype is medium-sized within its sample. The chain employs TRBV19 and TRBJ1-4; D might be TRBD1 (6 bases). CDR3 length: 17 amino acids. Germline V gives CDR1 LNHDA, CDR2 SQIVND (reference sequence). V shed 9 bases and J shed 8 bases, with 28 bases lying between them. As DNA, the CDR3 is TGTGCCAGCCACCTCATCAGGGGAAGCCCTCGAGACGAAAAACTGTTTTTT. Translation: CASHLIRGSPRDEKLFF.

This clonotype was seen a handful of times. The V gene is TRBV27, the J gene TRBJ2-1, with D unresolved. V gave up 6 bases and J gave up 4 bases, with 16 bases separating them. In germline, CDR1 is MNHEY, CDR2 SMNVEV (reference sequence). CDR3 length: 15 amino acids. DNA of the CDR3: TGTGCCAGCAGCCCACATCGAAAGCCGTACAATGAGCAGTTCTTC. This codes for CASSPHRKPYNEQFF.

This clonotype was counted ten times or more. The chain links TRBV4-1 to TRBJ2-7; D unresolved. The length of the CDR3 is 15 residues. Looked up from germline, CDR1 is MGHRA and CDR2 is YSYEKL. V lost 1 base, J lost 3 bases, and 13 bases lay in between. CDR3 bases: TGCGCCAGCAGCCAAGTGGGTGGGCAGAACTACGAGCAGTACTTC. This codes for CASSQVGGQNYEQYF.

In this sample, this clonotype turned up a few times. The V and J genes are TRBV12-5 and TRBJ2-1; possible D gene TRBD2, 6 bases. CDR1 LGHNT and CDR2 FRNRAP come from the germline V gene. This CDR3 contains 16 residues. The V end was cut by 2 bases, the J end by 9 bases, with 20 bases between. This CDR3 is CASGLYGGGTRGEQFF. For the CDR3, the DNA is TGTGCTAGTGGTTTGTATGGCGGTGGGACTCGGGGTGAGCAGTTCTTC. Looking up the rest from reference TRBV12-5 and TRBJ2-1 gives the full variable domain: DARVTQTPRHKVTEMGQEVTMRCQPILGHNTVFWYRQTMMQGLELLAYFRNRAPLDDSGMPKDRFSAEMPDATLATLKIQPSEPRDSAVYFCASGLYGGGTRGEQFFGPGTRLTVL.

This clonotype was detected a few times. The V gene is TRBV4-1, the J gene TRBJ2-7; possible D gene TRBD2, 5 bases. V lost 5 bases to trimming and J lost 4 bases, with 12 bases between them. The CDR3 is 13 amino acids. CDR1 and CDR2 from the germline V gene are MGHRA and YSYEKL. The DNA of the CDR3 is TGCGCCAGCAGCGGTGGGAGATGGTACGAGCAGTACTTC. Residues: CASSGGRWYEQYF.

In this sample, this clonotype turned up many times. In DNA, the CDR3 is TGCGCCAGCAGCTTGGCCCAGGGGGGCGGGGAGACCCAGTACTTC. Protein product: CASSLAQGGGETQYF. This sequence joins TRBV5-1 and TRBJ2-5, with a weak D call TRBD1 (7 bases). Germline loops: CDR1 SGHRS, CDR2 YFSETQ. V was clipped by 0 bases and J by 5 bases, with 14 bases between them. There are 15 residues in the CDR3.

This chain links TRBV7-2 with TRBJ2-7, with 7 bases aligning to TRBD1. Per the germline V gene, CDR1 is SGHTA and CDR2 is FQGNSA. Trimming at V came to 1 base and at J to 7 bases, leaving 4 bases not matched to a gene. The length of the CDR3 is 13 residues. In DNA form, the CDR3 reads TGTGCCAGCAGCTTAGTAGGGACAGCAGAGCAGTACTTC. Translated, it gives CASSLVGTAEQYF.

This clonotype was detected many times. V usage is TRBV27 and J usage is TRBJ2-7; TRBD2 matches 7 bases. Germline-derived CDR1 and CDR2 are MNHEY and SMNVEV (reference sequence). This CDR3 comprises 13 residues. After removal of 6 bases from V and 4 bases from J, the junction contained 6 bases not matched to a gene. The CDR3 region is CASRLGGEYEQYF. The CDR3, as DNA: TGTGCCAGCAGATTGGGGGGGGAATACGAGCAGTACTTC.

In its sample, this clonotype was seen many times. V usage is TRBV20-1 and J usage is TRBJ1-5; perhaps TRBD1 as D (6 bases). Germline CDR1 is DFQATT and CDR2 is SNEGSKA (reference sequence). Trimming took 3 bases from V and 8 from J, leaving 20 bases between them. This CDR3 contains 15 residues. The CDR3 sequence: CSASLIGRDKEPQHF. CDR3 bases: TGCAGTGCTAGTCTTATTGGCCGGGACAAGGAGCCCCAGCATTTT.

This clonotype rates as medium-sized (0.01 to 0.1%). The gene calls are TRBV3-1 and TRBJ2-1; D ambiguous. Germline CDR1 and CDR2: LGHDT and YNNKEL (reference sequence). V shed 4 bases and J shed 9 bases, with 16 bases lying between them. The CDR3 has 14 amino acids. The CDR3 DNA is TGTGCCAGCAGCCTGGGTCGAGGCAAGGGTGAGCAGTTCTTC. It specifies CASSLGRGKGEQFF.

This clonotype has at least ten counts. This chain links TRBV18 with TRBJ1-2; D call uncertain. V lost 1 base, J lost 6 bases, and 12 bases lay in between. There are 14 residues in the CDR3. CDR1 and CDR2 (germline): KGHSH, LQKENI. The CDR3 DNA reads TGTGCCAGCTCACCACTTTCGGGTCGTGATGGCTACACCTTC. It codes for CASSPLSGRDGYTF.

This clonotype is labeled as medium-sized. This rearrangement joins TRBV7-2 to TRBJ2-7; perhaps TRBD2 as D (6 bases). Germline V gene sequence: CDR1 SGHTA, CDR2 FQGNSA. V was pared by 4 bases and J by 1 base, with 11 bases between. The CDR3 contains 14 residues. CDR3 region: CASSWGSGSYEQYF. The CDR3 nucleotides read TGTGCCAGCAGCTGGGGGAGCGGGTCCTACGAGCAGTACTTC.

This clonotype appeared a few times. The rearrangement joins TRBV2 to TRBJ2-7; D may be TRBD2 (6 bases). Trimming took off 6 bases at V and 1 base at J, with 10 bases between the two ends. Germline V CDR1 and CDR2: SNHLY, FYNNEI. The length of the CDR3 is 13 residues. DNA for the CDR3: TGTGCCAGCAGCGGGGGTCCTTCCTACGAGCAGTACTTC. As protein: CASSGGPSYEQYF.

The gene calls are TRBV6-5 and TRBJ2-6; 8 bases are shared with TRBD1. Germline V CDR1 and CDR2: MNHEY, SVGAGI. The V gene end was trimmed by 6 bases and the J gene end by 4 bases; junction bases not matched to a gene: 5. The CDR3 runs to 15 residues. The CDR3: CASRRTGPGANVLTF. The CDR3 DNA reads as TGTGCCAGCAGACGGACAGGGCCCGGGGCCAACGTCCTGACTTTC.

The table lists this clonotype with many counts. V gene TRBV12-3 or TRBV12-4 combines with J gene TRBJ2-1; D tentatively reads TRBD1 or TRBD2 (5 bases each). V shed 1 base and J shed 5 bases, with 9 bases lying between them. The CDR3 is made up of 14 amino acids. The CDR3 here is CASSLGQGHNEQFF. As DNA, the CDR3 is TGTGCCAGCAGTTTAGGGCAGGGACACAATGAGCAGTTCTTC.

This clonotype is categorized as medium-sized. V gene TRBV5-1 combines with J gene TRBJ2-1; 9 nucleotides line up with TRBD2. Germline V gives CDR1 SGHRS, CDR2 YFSETQ. The CDR3 is made up of 17 amino acids. V was pared by 1 base and J by 9 bases, with 14 bases of the junction left unmatched. The CDR3 here is CASSLLVLAGGRGEQFF. As DNA, the CDR3 is TGCGCCAGCAGCTTGTTAGTACTTGCGGGAGGGCGGGGTGAGCAGTTCTTC.